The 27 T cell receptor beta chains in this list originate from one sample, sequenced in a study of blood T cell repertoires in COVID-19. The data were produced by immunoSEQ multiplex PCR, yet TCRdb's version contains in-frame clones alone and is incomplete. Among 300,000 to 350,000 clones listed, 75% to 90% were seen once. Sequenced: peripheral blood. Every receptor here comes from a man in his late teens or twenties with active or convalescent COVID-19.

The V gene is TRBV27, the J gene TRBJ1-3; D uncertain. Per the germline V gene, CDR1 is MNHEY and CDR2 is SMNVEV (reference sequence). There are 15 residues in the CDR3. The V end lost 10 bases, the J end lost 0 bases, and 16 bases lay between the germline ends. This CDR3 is CATRDDKSSGNTIYF. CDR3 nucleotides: TGTGCCACCCGGGATGACAAGAGCTCTGGAAACACCATATATTTT.

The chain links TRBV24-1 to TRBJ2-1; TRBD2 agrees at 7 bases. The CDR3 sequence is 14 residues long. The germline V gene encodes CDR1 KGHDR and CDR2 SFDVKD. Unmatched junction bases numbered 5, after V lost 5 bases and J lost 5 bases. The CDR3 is CATSAVRENNEQFF. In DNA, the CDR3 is TGTGCCACCAGTGCTGTGCGGGAGAACAATGAGCAGTTCTTC.

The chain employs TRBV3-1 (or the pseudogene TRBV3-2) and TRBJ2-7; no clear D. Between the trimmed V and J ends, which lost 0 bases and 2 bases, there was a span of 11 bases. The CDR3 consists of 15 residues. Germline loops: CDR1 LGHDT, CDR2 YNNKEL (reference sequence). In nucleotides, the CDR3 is TGTGCCAGCAGCCAAGACAGATATTTTCCCTACGAGCAGTACTTC. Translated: CASSQDRYFPYEQYF.

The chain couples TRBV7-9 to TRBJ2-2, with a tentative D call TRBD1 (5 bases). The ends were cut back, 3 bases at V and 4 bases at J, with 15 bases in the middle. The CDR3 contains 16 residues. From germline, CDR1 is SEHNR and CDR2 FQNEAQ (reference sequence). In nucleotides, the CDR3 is TGTGCCAGCAGCTTCACAGGTGTTAGGAGCACCGGGGAGCTGTTTTTT. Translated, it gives CASSFTGVRSTGELFF.

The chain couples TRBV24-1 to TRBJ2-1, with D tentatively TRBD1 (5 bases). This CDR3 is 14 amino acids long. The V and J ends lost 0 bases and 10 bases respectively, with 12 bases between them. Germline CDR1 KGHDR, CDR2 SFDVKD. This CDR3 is CATSDLQAAGEQFF. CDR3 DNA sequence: TGTGCCACCAGTGATTTGCAAGCAGCAGGGGAGCAGTTCTTC.

DNA of the CDR3: TGCGCCAGCAGCTCCTCTCCTCGGACAGGGCCCGCCGGGGAGCTGTTTTTT. It encodes CASSSSPRTGPAGELFF. The chain carries TRBV5-1 and TRBJ2-2; the match to TRBD1 covers 8 bases. This CDR3 is built from 17 residues. CDR1 SGHRS and CDR2 YFSETQ come from the germline V gene. V gave up 3 bases and J gave up 6 bases; unmatched junction bases: 13. The full variable domain, with the rest looked up from reference TRBV5-1 and TRBJ2-2, is KAGVTQTPRYLIKTRGQQVTLSCSPISGHRSVSWYQQTPGQGLQFLFEYFSETQRNKGNFPGRFSGRQFSNSRSEMNVSTLELGDSALYLCASSSSPRTGPAGELFFGEGSRLTVL.

The DNA of the CDR3 is TGCGCCAGCAGTGAGTTTTCTGAGGAAGGCACAGATACGCAGTATTTT. This translates into CASSEFSEEGTDTQYF. This chain connects TRBV10-1 to TRBJ2-3; D not resolved. The length of the CDR3 is 16 residues. The germline V gene has CDR1 WNHNN and CDR2 SYGVQD (reference sequence). V lost 1 base and J 1 base, leaving 12 bases between the germline ends.

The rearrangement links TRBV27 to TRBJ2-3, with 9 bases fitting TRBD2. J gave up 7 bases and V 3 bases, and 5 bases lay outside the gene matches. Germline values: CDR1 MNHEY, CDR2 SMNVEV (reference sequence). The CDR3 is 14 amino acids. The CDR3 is CASSLAGGTNTQYF. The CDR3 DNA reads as TGTGCCAGCAGTTTGGCGGGGGGGACAAATACGCAGTATTTT.

CDR3 sequence reads: CATLPQGIVSPLHF. In DNA, the CDR3 is TGTGCCACCCTGCCCCAGGGGATAGTTTCACCCCTCCACTTT. The chain is built from TRBV10-3 and TRBJ1-6; possible D gene TRBD1, 6 bases. The germline CDR1 and CDR2 sequences are ENHRY and SYGVKD. The CDR3 runs to 14 residues. Deletions cut 10 bases from V and 9 bases from J, with 19 bases between.

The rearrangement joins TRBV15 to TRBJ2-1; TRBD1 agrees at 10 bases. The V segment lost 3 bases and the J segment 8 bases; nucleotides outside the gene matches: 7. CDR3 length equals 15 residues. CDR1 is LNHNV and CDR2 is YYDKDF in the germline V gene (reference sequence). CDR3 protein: CATSRDRGRFDEQFF. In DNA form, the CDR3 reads TGTGCCACCAGCAGGGACAGGGGGAGATTCGATGAGCAGTTCTTC.

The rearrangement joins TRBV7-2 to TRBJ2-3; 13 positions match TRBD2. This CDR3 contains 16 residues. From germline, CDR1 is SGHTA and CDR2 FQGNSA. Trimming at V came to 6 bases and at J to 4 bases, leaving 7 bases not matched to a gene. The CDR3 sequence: CASSSGTSGVADTQYF. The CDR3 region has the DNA TGTGCCAGCAGTTCCGGGACTAGCGGGGTCGCAGATACGCAGTATTTT.

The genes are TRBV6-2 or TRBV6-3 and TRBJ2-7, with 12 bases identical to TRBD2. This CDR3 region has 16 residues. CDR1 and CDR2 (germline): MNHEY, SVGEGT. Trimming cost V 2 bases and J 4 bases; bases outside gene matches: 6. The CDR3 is CASSYPRTSGMYEQYF. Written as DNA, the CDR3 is TGTGCCAGCAGTTACCCGAGGACTAGCGGGATGTACGAGCAGTACTTC.

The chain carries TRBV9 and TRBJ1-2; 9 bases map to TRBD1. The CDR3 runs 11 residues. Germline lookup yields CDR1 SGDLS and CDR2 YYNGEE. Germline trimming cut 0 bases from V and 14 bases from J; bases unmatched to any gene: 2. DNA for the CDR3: TGTGCCAGCAGCGTAGGGGACAGGGTAACCTTC. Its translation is CASSVGDRVTF.

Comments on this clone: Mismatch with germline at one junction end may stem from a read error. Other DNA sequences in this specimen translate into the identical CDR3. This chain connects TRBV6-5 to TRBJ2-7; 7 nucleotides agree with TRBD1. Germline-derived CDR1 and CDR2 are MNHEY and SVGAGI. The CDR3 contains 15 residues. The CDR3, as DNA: TGTGCCAGCAGTCCCTGGACAGAGGGGGCCTACGAACAGTACTTC. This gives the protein CASSPWTEGAYEQYF.

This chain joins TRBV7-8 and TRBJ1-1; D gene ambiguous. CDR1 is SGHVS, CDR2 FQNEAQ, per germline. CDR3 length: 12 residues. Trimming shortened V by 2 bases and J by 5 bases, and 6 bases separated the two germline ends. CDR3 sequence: CASSLIRTEAFF. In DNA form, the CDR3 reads TGTGCCAGCAGCTTAATCAGGACTGAAGCTTTCTTT.

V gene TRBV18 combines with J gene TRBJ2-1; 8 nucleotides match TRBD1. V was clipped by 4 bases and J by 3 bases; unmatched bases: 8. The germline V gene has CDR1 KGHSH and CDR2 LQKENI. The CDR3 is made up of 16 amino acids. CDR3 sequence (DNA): TGTGCCAGCTCACTCACCACTGGACAGGGCTACAATGAGCAGTTCTTC. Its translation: CASSLTTGQGYNEQFF. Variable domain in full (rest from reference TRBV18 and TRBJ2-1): NAGVMQNPRHLVRRRGQEARLRCSPMKGHSHVYWYRQLPEEGLKFMVYLQKENIIDESGMPKERFSAEFPKEGPSILRIQQVVRGDSAAYFCASSLTTGQGYNEQFFGPGTRLTVL.

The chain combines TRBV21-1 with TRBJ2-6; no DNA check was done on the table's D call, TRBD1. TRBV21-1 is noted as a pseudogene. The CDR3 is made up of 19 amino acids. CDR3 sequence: CASSKVWTGRTSGANVLTF. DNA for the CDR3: TGTGCCAGCAGCAAAGTTTGGACAGGGAGAACCTCTGGGGCCAACGTCCTGACTTTC.

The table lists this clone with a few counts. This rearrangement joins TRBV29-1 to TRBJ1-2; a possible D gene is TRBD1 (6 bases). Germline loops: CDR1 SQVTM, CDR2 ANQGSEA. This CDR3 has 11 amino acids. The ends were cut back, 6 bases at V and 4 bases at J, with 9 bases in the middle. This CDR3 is CSVRGSYGYTF. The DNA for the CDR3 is TGCAGCGTCAGGGGTAGCTATGGCTACACCTTC.

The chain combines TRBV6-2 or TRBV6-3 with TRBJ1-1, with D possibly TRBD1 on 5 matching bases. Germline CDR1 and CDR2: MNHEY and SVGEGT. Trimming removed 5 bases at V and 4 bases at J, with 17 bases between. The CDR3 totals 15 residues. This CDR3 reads CASSPRGDEGTEAFF. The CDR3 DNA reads TGTGCCAGCAGTCCACGGGGGGACGAGGGCACTGAAGCTTTCTTT.

Here the CDR3 reads CALYRGENTEAFF. The CDR3 DNA follows: TGTGCCCTGTACAGGGGCGAGAACACTGAAGCTTTCTTT. The chain carries TRBV7-9 and TRBJ1-1, with 7 bases lining up with TRBD1. The germline CDR1 and CDR2 sequences are SEHNR and FQNEAQ (reference sequence). With V trimmed by 11 bases and J by 1 base, 7 bases remained unmatched. CDR3 length: 13 amino acids.

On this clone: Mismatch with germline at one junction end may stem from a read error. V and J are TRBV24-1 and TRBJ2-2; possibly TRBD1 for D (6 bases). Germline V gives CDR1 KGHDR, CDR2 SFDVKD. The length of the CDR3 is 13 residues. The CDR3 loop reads CATGEQGPGELFF. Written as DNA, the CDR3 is TGTGCCACCGGTGAACAGGGACCCGGGGAGCTGTTTTTT.

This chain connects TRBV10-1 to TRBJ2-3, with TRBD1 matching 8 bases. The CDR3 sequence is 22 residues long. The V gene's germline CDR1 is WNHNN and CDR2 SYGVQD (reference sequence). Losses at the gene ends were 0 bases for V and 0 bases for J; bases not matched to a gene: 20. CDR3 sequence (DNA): TGCGCCAGCAGTGAGTCGTTCCGGACAGGGTTATTCCGTTTCTCTAGCACAGATACGCAGTATTTT. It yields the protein CASSESFRTGLFRFSSTDTQYF.

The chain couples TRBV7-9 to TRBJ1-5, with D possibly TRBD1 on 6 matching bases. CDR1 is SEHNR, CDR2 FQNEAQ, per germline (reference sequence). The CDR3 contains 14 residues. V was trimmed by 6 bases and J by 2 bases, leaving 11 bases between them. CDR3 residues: CASSSSGGNQPQHF. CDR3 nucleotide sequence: TGTGCCAGCAGTTCATCAGGGGGCAATCAGCCCCAGCATTTT. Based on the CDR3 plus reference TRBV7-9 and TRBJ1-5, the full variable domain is DTGVSQNPRHKITKRGQNVTFRCDPISEHNRLYWYRQTLGQGPEFLTYFQNEAQLEKSRLLSDRFSAERPKGSFSTLEIQRTEQGDSAMYLCASSSSGGNQPQHFGDGTRLSIL.

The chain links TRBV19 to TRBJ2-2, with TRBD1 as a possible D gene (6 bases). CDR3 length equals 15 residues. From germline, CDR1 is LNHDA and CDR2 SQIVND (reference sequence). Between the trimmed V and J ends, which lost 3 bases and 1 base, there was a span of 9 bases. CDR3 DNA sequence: TGTGCCAGTAGTATTGGGACACGGAACACCGGGGAGCTGTTTTTT. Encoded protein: CASSIGTRNTGELFF.

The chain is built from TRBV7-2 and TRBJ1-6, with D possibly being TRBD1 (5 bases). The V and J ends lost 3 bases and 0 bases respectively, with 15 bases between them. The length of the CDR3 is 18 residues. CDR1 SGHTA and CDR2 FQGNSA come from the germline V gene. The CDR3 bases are TGTGCCAGCAGCTTTGTGACAGCCAGCAGCTCCTATAATTCACCCCTCCACTTT. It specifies CASSFVTASSSYNSPLHF. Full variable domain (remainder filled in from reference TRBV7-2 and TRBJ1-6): GAGVSQSPSNKVTEKGKDVELRCDPISGHTALYWYRQSLGQGLEFLIYFQGNSAPDKSGLPSDRFSAERTGGSVSTLTIQRTQQEDSAVYLCASSFVTASSSYNSPLHFGNGTRLTVT.

This chain's CDR3 is CASSVGSGAGNTIYF. CDR3 coding DNA: TGTGCCAGCAGCGTAGGATCGGGGGCTGGAAACACCATATATTTT. The chain is built from TRBV9 and TRBJ1-3; the D gene is possibly TRBD1 (5 bases). Trimming stripped 0 bases from V and 2 bases from J, with 9 bases between. The CDR3 is made up of 15 amino acids. The germline gives CDR1 SGDLS, CDR2 YYNGEE.

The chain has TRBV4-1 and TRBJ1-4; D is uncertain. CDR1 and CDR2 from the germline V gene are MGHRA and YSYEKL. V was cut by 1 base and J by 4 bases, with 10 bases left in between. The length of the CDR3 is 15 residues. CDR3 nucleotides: TGCGCCAGCAGCCAAGTAACTGAGGGTAATGAAAAACTGTTTTTT. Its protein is CASSQVTEGNEKLFF.